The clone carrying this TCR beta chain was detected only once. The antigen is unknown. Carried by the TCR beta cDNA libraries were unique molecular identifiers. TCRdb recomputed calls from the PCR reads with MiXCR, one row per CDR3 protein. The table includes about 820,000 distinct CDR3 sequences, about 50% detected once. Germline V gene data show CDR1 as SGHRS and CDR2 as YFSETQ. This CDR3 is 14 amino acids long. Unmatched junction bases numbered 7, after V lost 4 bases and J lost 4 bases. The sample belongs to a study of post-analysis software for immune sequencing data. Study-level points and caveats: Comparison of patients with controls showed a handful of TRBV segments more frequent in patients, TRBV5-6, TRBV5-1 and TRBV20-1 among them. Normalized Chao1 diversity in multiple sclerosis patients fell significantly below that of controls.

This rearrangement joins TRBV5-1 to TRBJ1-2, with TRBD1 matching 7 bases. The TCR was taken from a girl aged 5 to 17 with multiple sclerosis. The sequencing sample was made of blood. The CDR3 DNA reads TGCGCCAGCAGCGTAGAGACAGGGACCTATGGCTACACCTTC. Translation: CASSVETGTYGYTF.